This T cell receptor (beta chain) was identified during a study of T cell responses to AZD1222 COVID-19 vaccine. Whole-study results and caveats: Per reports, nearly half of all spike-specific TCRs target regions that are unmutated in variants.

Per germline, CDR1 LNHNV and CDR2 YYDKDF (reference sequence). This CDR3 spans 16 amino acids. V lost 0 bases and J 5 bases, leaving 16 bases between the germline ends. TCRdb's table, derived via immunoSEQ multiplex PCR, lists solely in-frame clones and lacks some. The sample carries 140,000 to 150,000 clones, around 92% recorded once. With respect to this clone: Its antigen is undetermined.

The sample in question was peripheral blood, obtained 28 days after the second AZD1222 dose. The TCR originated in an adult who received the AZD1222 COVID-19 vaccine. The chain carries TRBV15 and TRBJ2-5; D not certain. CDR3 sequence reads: CATSRDKSANGETQYF. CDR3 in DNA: TGTGCCACCAGCAGAGATAAGAGTGCCAATGGGGAGACCCAGTACTTC.